What follows is one T cell receptor (beta chain) and its context. The junction shows a germline mismatch at one end, possibly a read error. This sample stems from a study of blood T cell repertoires in COVID-19. Sequencing was performed with immunoSEQ multiplex PCR; in TCRdb, only in-frame clones are kept and a portion is missing. Here the sample spans about 130,000 clones, 75% to 90% being singletons. Germline V CDR1 and CDR2: SSHAT, FNYEAQ (reference sequence). This CDR3 is 15 amino acids long. The sequence was obtained from a woman in her forties or fifties who had recovered from COVID-19. What was sequenced was PBMCs or T cells enriched from blood (not recorded which). The rearrangement links TRBV7-7 to TRBJ1-3, with D hard to call. This CDR3 is CASSLNNFSGNTIYF. The CDR3 coding sequence is TGTGCTAGCAGCTTAAATAATTTCTCTGGAAACACCATATATTTT. Based on the CDR3 plus reference TRBV7-7 and TRBJ1-3, the full variable domain is GAGVSQSPRYKVTKRGQDVTLRCDPISSHATLYWYQQALGQGPEFLTYFNYEAQPDKSGLPSDRFSAERPEGSISTLTIQRTEQRDSAMYRCASSLNNFSGNTIYFGEGSWLTVV.